This TCR beta chain was recorded in a study of response to subunit inactivated influenza vaccine. This clonotype has just a few counts. This CDR3 has 14 residues. V was clipped by 2 bases and J by 9 bases; unmatched bases: 7. Germline loops: CDR1 DFQATT, CDR2 SNEGSKA (reference sequence). From the RT-PCR reads, TCRdb called clonotypes with MiXCR, one entry per CDR3 protein. Of around 600,000 distinct CDR3 sequences listed, about 11% are singletons. In addition, the sample was reused for a study of T cells expressing NK-cell markers. That source reports: In generating TCR beta cDNA, 5'RACE template switching with UMIs was used. Whether expanded NKG2C+ T cell clones were HCMV specific stayed uncertain.

V gene TRBV20-1 combines with J gene TRBJ2-1; TRBD1 aligns across 10 bases. The TCR originated in a man over 45 who received an inactivated influenza vaccine. This specimen was PBMCs from blood, taken on the day of vaccination. The CDR3 nucleotides read TGCAGTGCTAGAAGACAGGGGGCCCGCAGTGAGCAGTTCTTC. Translating it yields CSARRQGARSEQFF.